The clone carrying this T cell receptor (beta chain) appeared once. Its antigen is currently unknown. V was pared by 3 bases and J by 4 bases, with 10 bases between. The CDR3 extends over 13 amino acids. Germline V gene sequence: CDR1 MDHEN, CDR2 SYDVKM. The sequenced target, TCR beta, came from blood CD8+ and CD4+ T cells. It was negative isolation that provided the CD8+ and CD4+ T cells, whereas TEMRA cells were enriched by FACS. The data belong to a study of CD8 T cells in Susac syndrome. Study outcomes and limitations: The authors acknowledged that the study's TCR sequencing and HLA analysis involved relatively few individuals.

The RNA, roughly 0.45 to 1 ug, was put through reverse transcription using random hexamers. By means of immunoSEQ multiplex PCR, TCR beta CDR3 spanning 54 Vbeta and 13 Jbeta underwent amplification. TCRdb reprocessed the immunoSEQ multiplex PCR reads via MiXCR and lists one record per CDR3 protein. Of about 130,000 distinct CDR3 sequences in the sample, 90% to 95% were seen once. The material sequenced was CD4+ T cells from PBMCs. The chain couples TRBV28 to TRBJ2-7, with D tentatively TRBD2 (5 bases). The TCR comes from a human donor in good health. The CDR3: CASSFALAYEQYF. CDR3 sequence (DNA): TGTGCCAGCAGTTTTGCGCTAGCTTACGAGCAGTACTTC.